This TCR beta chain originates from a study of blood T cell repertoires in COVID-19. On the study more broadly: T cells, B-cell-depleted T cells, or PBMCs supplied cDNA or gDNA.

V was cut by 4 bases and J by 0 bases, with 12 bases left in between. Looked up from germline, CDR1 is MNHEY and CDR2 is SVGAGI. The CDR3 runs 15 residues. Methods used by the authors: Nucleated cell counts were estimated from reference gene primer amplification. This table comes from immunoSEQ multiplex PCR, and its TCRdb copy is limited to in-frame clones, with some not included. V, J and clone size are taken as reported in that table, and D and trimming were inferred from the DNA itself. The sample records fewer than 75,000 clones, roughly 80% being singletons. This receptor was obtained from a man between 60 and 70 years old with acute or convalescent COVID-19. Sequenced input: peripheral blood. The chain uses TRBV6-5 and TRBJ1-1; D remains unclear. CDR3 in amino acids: CASSSNVGMNTEAFF. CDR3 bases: TGTGCCAGCAGTTCCAACGTCGGGATGAACACTGAAGCTTTCTTT.